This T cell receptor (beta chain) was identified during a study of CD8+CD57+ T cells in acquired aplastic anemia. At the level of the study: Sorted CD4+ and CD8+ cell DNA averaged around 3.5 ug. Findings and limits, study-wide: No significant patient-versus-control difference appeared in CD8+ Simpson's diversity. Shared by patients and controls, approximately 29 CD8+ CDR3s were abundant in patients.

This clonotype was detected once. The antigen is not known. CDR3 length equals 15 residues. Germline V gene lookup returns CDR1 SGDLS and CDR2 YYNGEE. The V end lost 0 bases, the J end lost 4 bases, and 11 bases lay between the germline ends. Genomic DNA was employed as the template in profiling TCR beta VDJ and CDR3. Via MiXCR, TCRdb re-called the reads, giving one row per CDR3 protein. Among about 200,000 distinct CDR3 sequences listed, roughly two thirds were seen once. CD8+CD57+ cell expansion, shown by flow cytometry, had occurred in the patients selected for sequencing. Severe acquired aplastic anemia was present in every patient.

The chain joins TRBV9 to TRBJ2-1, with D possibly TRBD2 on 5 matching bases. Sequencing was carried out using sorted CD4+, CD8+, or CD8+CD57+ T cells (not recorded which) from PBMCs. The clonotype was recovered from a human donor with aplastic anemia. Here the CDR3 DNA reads TGTGCCAGCAGCGTAGCAGAGGGCAAGTACAATGAGCAGTTCTTC. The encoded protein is CASSVAEGKYNEQFF.